Below are 20 T cell receptor beta chains sequenced from a single sample in a study of blood T cells in healthy people across ages. The use of a sample-barcoded 5' primer and a J-beta primer mix characterized a second PCR of about 6 to 11 cycles. TCRdb analysed the 5' RACE reads with MiXCR anew, one entry per CDR3 protein. The table shows around 1.5 million distinct CDR3 sequences, with roughly 45% occurring only once. The sample consisted of blood. Receptors originate from a woman aged 18-29 years in good health.

This clonotype has a handful of counts. The chain employs TRBV20-1 and TRBJ1-1; D possibly corresponds to TRBD1 (6 bases). V lost 4 bases and J lost 1, with 13 bases in between. Germline-derived CDR1 and CDR2 are DFQATT and SNEGSKA (reference sequence). The CDR3 covers 14 residues. CDR3: CSATTGTSNTEAFF. The CDR3 bases are TGCAGTGCTACCACAGGGACGTCGAACACTGAAGCTTTCTTT.

This clonotype has just a few counts. This chain links TRBV29-1 with TRBJ2-7; 8 positions match TRBD2. This CDR3 has 14 residues. The trim removed 6 bases at V and 2 bases at J, leaving 9 bases unmatched. CDR1 is SQVTM and CDR2 is ANQGSEA in the germline V gene. CDR3 DNA: TGCAGCGTGGTCACTAGCGGAGGGCCCTACGAGCAGTACTTC. It translates to CSVVTSGGPYEQYF.

This chain connects TRBV25-1 to TRBJ1-5, with 8 bases fitting TRBD1. V lost 1 base and J lost 4; bases outside the gene matches: 6. Germline CDR1 MGHDK, CDR2 SYGVNS. The length of the CDR3 is 16 residues. For the CDR3, the DNA is TGTGCCAGCAGTGAATTCCAGACAGGGGAAAATCAGCCCCAGCATTTT. It is translated as CASSEFQTGENQPQHF.

This clonotype was picked up a small number of times. CDR3 in amino acids: CSVVPQGTTGELFF. The CDR3 DNA is TGCAGCGTTGTCCCCCAGGGGACCACCGGGGAGCTGTTTTTT. The rearrangement links TRBV29-1 to TRBJ2-2, with a possible D match to TRBD1 (6 bases). Trimming pared 4 bases from V and 4 bases from J, leaving 13 bases between. CDR1 SQVTM and CDR2 ANQGSEA come from the germline V gene. CDR3 length: 14 residues.

This chain links TRBV12-3 or TRBV12-4 with TRBJ2-1; TRBD2 agrees at 7 bases. This CDR3 region has 12 residues. This CDR3 is CAWGGRGNEQFF. CDR3 sequence (DNA): TGTGCTTGGGGAGGGCGTGGCAATGAGCAGTTCTTC.

This clonotype has just a few counts. This chain joins TRBV27 and TRBJ2-1; tentative D call: TRBD1 (6 bases). V gave up 6 bases and J gave up 3 bases, with 30 bases separating them. The CDR3 spans 20 residues. Germline V gene sequence: CDR1 MNHEY, CDR2 SMNVEV (reference sequence). In nucleotides, the CDR3 is TGTGCCAGCAGCCCACAGGGTGCGGACTGGAACGCCCTCAACTACAATGAGCAGTTCTTC. It specifies CASSPQGADWNALNYNEQFF.

This chain links TRBV12-3 or TRBV12-4 with TRBJ2-1; D call uncertain. With 6 bases removed from V and 4 bases from J, the gap between germline ends came to 7 bases. This CDR3 spans 12 amino acids. DNA of the CDR3: TGTGCCAGCAGGGCGGAATACAATGAGCAGTTCTTC. It translates to CASRAEYNEQFF.

In its sample, this clonotype was seen a few times. The chain recombines TRBV9 with TRBJ2-4; no definite D call. The DNA matches TRBJ2-7 better at its end, which makes the J call doubtful. This CDR3 has 13 amino acids. Per the germline V gene, CDR1 is SGDLS and CDR2 is YYNGEE. The DNA of the CDR3 is TGTGCCAGCAGCGGAAACCGGTGGGACGAGCAGTACTTC. As protein: CASSGNRWDEQYF.

This sequence joins TRBV20-1 and TRBJ2-7; weak D call: TRBD2 (7 bases). V was pared by 6 bases and J by 7 bases, with 19 bases between. Germline V lookup: CDR1 DFQATT, CDR2 SNEGSKA (reference sequence). This CDR3 has 13 residues. The CDR3 sequence is CSAGGGALLEQYF. The CDR3, as DNA: TGCAGTGCAGGGGGGGGGGCATTATTGGAGCAGTACTTC.

The chain has TRBV12-3 or TRBV12-4 and TRBJ2-5; a possible D gene is TRBD2 (6 bases). V shed 4 bases and J shed 4 bases, with 16 bases lying between them. The CDR3 sequence is 15 residues long. This CDR3 reads CASSSGEVLGETQYF. CDR3 coding DNA: TGTGCCAGCAGTTCCGGGGAGGTGCTCGGAGAGACCCAGTACTTC.

This chain joins TRBV5-1 and TRBJ2-2; D might be TRBD1 (7 bases). Trimming left V 4 bases short and J 0 bases short, with 16 bases between. In germline, CDR1 is SGHRS, CDR2 YFSETQ. The CDR3 spans 17 residues. Here the CDR3 DNA reads TGCGCCAGCAGCCTAACCGCGGGACAGACGAACACCGGGGAGCTGTTTTTT. This gives the protein CASSLTAGQTNTGELFF.

This clonotype was seen ten or more times. One end of the junction does not line up with germline, which may come from a read error. The chain couples TRBV27 to TRBJ2-7; TRBD1 matches at 7 bases. The length of the CDR3 is 12 residues. Per germline, CDR1 MNHEY and CDR2 SMNVEV (reference sequence). The CDR3 DNA reads TGCGCCAGCAGGGGGAGCGGCTACGAGCAGTACTTC. Protein product: CASRGSGYEQYF.

The table lists this clonotype with many counts. This rearrangement joins TRBV3-1 to TRBJ2-5; TRBD1 matches at 8 bases. V was clipped by 0 bases and J by 2 bases; unmatched bases: 14. The CDR3 is 19 amino acids. Per germline, CDR1 LGHDT and CDR2 YNNKEL (reference sequence). CDR3 residues: CASSQDPHRTGREQETQYF. CDR3 sequence (DNA): TGTGCCAGCAGCCAAGATCCCCATCGGACAGGGCGAGAGCAAGAGACCCAGTACTTC.

This clonotype was picked up a small number of times. The chain links TRBV2 to TRBJ2-5; tentative D call: TRBD1 (5 bases). CDR1 is SNHLY and CDR2 is FYNNEI in the germline V gene. V was pared by 8 bases and J by 5 bases, with 12 bases between. CDR3 size: 12 residues. This chain's CDR3 is CASGKGFETQYF. In nucleotides, the CDR3 is TGTGCCAGCGGTAAGGGGTTCGAGACCCAGTACTTC.

This clonotype was found a few times. The gene calls are TRBV5-1 and TRBJ1-4, with D unclear. This CDR3 contains 14 residues. Trimming shortened V by 0 bases and J by 5 bases, and 8 bases separated the two germline ends. Germline lookup yields CDR1 SGHRS and CDR2 YFSETQ. In DNA form, the CDR3 reads TGCGCCAGCAGCTTGGGAGGCCGAAATGAAAAACTGTTTTTT. It codes for CASSLGGRNEKLFF. The full variable domain, with the rest looked up from reference TRBV5-1 and TRBJ1-4, is KAGVTQTPRYLIKTRGQQVTLSCSPISGHRSVSWYQQTPGQGLQFLFEYFSETQRNKGNFPGRFSGRQFSNSRSEMNVSTLELGDSALYLCASSLGGRNEKLFFGSGTQLSVL.

This rearrangement joins TRBV2 to TRBJ2-1; 12 bases align to TRBD2. The V gene's germline CDR1 is SNHLY and CDR2 FYNNEI. This CDR3 has 16 residues. The ends lost 7 bases at V and 0 bases at J; junction bases unmatched: 4. The CDR3 sequence: CASNGLAGSSYNEQFF. For the CDR3, the DNA is TGTGCCAGCAACGGACTAGCGGGGAGCTCCTACAATGAGCAGTTCTTC.

CDR3 sequence (DNA): TGTGCCAGCAGCCTCAACTGGGGACTAGCGACAGATACGCAGTATTTT. It codes for CASSLNWGLATDTQYF. The V call is TRBV3-1, the J call TRBJ2-3; 10 nucleotides line up with TRBD2. The CDR3 has 16 residues. V lost 4 bases and J lost 3; bases outside the gene matches: 7. Germline V gives CDR1 LGHDT, CDR2 YNNKEL (reference sequence).

The chain joins TRBV6-5 to TRBJ2-3; the D gene could be TRBD1 or TRBD2 (5 bases each). CDR1 MNHEY and CDR2 SVGAGI come from the germline V gene. V lost 0 bases to trimming and J lost 6 bases, with 13 bases between them. The CDR3 covers 15 residues. The CDR3 here is CASSYSTEGRDTQYF. CDR3 nucleotide sequence: TGTGCCAGCAGTTACTCGACAGAGGGGCGGGATACGCAGTATTTT.

In this sample, this clonotype turned up a few times. V usage is TRBV30 and J usage is TRBJ2-3; 8 bases map to TRBD1. The CDR3 covers 15 residues. The germline V gene has CDR1 GTSNPN and CDR2 SVGIG (reference sequence). V shed 5 bases, J shed 4 bases, and the junction held 11 bases outside the gene matches. CDR3 in amino acids: CAWATGQGRADTQYF. The CDR3 nucleotides are TGTGCCTGGGCTACCGGACAGGGTCGAGCAGATACGCAGTATTTT.

The table lists this clonotype with a few counts. The chain recombines TRBV12-3 or TRBV12-4 with TRBJ1-1; D gene ambiguous. V lost 5 bases and J lost 7, with 11 bases in between. CDR3 length equals 12 residues. The CDR3 nucleotides are TGTGCCAGCAGTAAAACAGCGATTGAAGCTTTCTTT. Residues: CASSKTAIEAFF.